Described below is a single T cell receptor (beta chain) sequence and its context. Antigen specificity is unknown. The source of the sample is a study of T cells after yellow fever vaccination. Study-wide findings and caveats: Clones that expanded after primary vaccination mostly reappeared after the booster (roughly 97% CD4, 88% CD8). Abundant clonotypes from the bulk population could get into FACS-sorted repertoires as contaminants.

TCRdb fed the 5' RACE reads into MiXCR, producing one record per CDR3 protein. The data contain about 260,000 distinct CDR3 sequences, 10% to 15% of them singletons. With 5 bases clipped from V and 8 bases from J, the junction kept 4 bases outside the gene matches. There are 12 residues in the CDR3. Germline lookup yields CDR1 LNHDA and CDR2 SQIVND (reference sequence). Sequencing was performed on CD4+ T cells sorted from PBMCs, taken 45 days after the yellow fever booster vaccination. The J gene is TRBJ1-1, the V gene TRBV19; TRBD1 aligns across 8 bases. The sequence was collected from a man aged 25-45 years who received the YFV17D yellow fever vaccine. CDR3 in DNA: TGTGCCAGTAGTCCTCGGACAGGGGAAGCTTTCTTT. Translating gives CASSPRTGEAFF.